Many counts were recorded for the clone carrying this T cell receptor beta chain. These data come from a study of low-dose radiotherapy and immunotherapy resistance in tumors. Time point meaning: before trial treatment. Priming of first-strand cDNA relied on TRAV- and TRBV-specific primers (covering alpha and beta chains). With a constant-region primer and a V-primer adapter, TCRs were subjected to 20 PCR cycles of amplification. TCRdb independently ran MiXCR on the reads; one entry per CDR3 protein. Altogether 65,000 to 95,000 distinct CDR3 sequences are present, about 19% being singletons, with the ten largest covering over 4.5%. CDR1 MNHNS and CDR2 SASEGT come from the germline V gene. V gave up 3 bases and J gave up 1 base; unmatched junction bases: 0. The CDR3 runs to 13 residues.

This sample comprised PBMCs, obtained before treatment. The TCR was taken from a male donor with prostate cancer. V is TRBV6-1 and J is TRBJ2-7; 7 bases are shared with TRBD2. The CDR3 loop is CASSEGLSYEQYF. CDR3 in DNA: TGTGCCAGCAGTGAGGGACTATCCTACGAGCAGTACTTC.